Listed here are 17 T cell receptor beta chains from one sample, sequenced in a study of PD-L1 blockade in urothelial cancer. Sequencing used immunoSEQ multiplex PCR; TCRdb keeps in-frame clones, though not all of them. Of 95,000 to 150,000 clones listed, around 88% were seen once; the top ten hold roughly 2.3%. Documented time point: peripheral blood 6 weeks after treatment start. The sample in question was PBMCs, obtained around atezolizumab (anti-PD-L1) treatment. The receptors were sampled from a man in his fifties with urothelial cancer.

The J gene is TRBJ1-1, the V gene TRBV6-8; D is possibly TRBD1 (5 bases). V dropped 7 bases and J dropped 0 bases, with 18 bases sitting between them. CDR1 and CDR2 from the germline V gene are MNHGY and SAAAGT. The CDR3 contains 16 residues. The CDR3 loop reads CASTSGFRLLNTEAFF. The DNA for the CDR3 is TGTGCCAGCACCTCAGGGTTCCGGTTGTTGAACACTGAAGCTTTCTTT.

The V and J genes are TRBV28 and TRBJ1-3; no clear D. Germline-derived CDR1 and CDR2 are MDHEN and SYDVKM. There are 16 residues in the CDR3. Trimming pared 6 bases from V and 0 bases from J, leaving 15 bases between. DNA for the CDR3: TGTGCCAGCAGCATCCGGGGATTCTTCTCTGGAAACACCATATATTTT. Translating it yields CASSIRGFFSGNTIYF.

V usage is TRBV7-9 and J usage is TRBJ2-5, with 12 nucleotides matching TRBD2. Germline assignment: CDR1 SEHNR and CDR2 FQNEAQ (reference sequence). J lost 5 bases, V lost 5 bases, and 9 bases had no gene match. The CDR3 sequence is 16 residues long. DNA of the CDR3: TGTGCCAGCAGCCAATACGGACTAGCGGGAAAGGAGACCCAGTACTTC. As protein: CASSQYGLAGKETQYF.

This chain links TRBV6-6 with TRBJ1-1; weak D call: TRBD1 (5 bases). Deletions cut 6 bases from V and 1 base from J, with 12 bases between. Looked up from germline, CDR1 is MNHNY and CDR2 is SVGAGI (reference sequence). The CDR3 has 14 residues. CDR3 protein: CASSLGGRNTEAFF. The CDR3 DNA reads TGTGCCAGCAGCCTCGGGGGTAGGAACACTGAAGCTTTCTTT.

This rearrangement joins TRBV19 to TRBJ1-2, with no clear D. The CDR3 runs to 12 residues. V gave up 9 bases and J gave up 1 base, with 9 bases separating them. Germline V gives CDR1 LNHDA, CDR2 SQIVND (reference sequence). CDR3 sequence reads: CASKLGNYGYTF. The CDR3, as DNA: TGTGCCAGCAAGCTTGGTAACTATGGCTACACCTTC.

V usage is TRBV28 and J usage is TRBJ2-7; tentative D call: TRBD1 (5 bases). V dropped 6 bases and J dropped 1 base, with 16 bases sitting between them. CDR1 MDHEN and CDR2 SYDVKM come from the germline V gene. The CDR3 extends over 15 amino acids. CDR3 sequence (DNA): TGTGCCAGCAGCCTGGATGGCCAGGGTTCCTACGAGCAGTACTTC. It is translated as CASSLDGQGSYEQYF.

The CDR3 loop reads CASRRASYTEAFF. The DNA for the CDR3 is TGTGCCAGCAGGAGGGCCTCCTACACTGAAGCTTTCTTT. V and J are TRBV28 and TRBJ1-1; D gene uncertain. The V end was cut by 6 bases, the J end by 3 bases, with 11 bases between. Per germline, CDR1 MDHEN and CDR2 SYDVKM. The CDR3 is made up of 13 amino acids.

The chain combines TRBV6-1 with TRBJ2-7; 8 bases agree with TRBD1. Germline V gives CDR1 MNHNS, CDR2 SASEGT. This CDR3 is built from 13 residues. V shed 9 bases and J 3 bases; nucleotides not matched to a gene: 7. CDR3 in DNA: TGTGCCAGTCAGGGGGCACGAGGCTACGAGCAGTACTTC. Translation gives CASQGARGYEQYF.

This rearrangement joins TRBV4-2 to TRBJ2-3; 9 bases agree with TRBD1. The J segment lost 5 bases and the V segment lost 4 bases, leaving 7 bases of the junction unmatched. Germline values: CDR1 LGHNA, CDR2 YNFKEQ. This CDR3 has 15 residues. Here the CDR3 DNA reads TGTGCCAGCAGCCCCCGGGACAGGGTAGGAGATACGCAGTATTTT. Its protein product is CASSPRDRVGDTQYF.

J is TRBJ2-3 and V is TRBV27, with 8 bases identical to TRBD2. V lost 3 bases and J lost 1; bases outside the gene matches: 3. The CDR3 sequence is 15 residues long. Germline V gene sequence: CDR1 MNHEY, CDR2 SMNVEV (reference sequence). DNA of the CDR3: TGTGCCAGCAGTTTCTACGGGAGGGGCACAGATACGCAGTATTTT. Its translation: CASSFYGRGTDTQYF.

The chain is built from TRBV7-9 and TRBJ1-2, with unresolved D. The CDR3 totals 16 residues. Germline assignment: CDR1 SEHNR and CDR2 FQNEAQ (reference sequence). The V end lost 3 bases, the J end lost 3 bases, and 17 bases lay between the germline ends. The DNA of the CDR3 is TGTGCCAGCAGCTTCGGCCCTCGGGGTCGTCACTATGGCTACACCTTC. It specifies CASSFGPRGRHYGYTF.

The chain is built from TRBV10-3 and TRBJ2-2, with TRBD2 as a possible D gene (6 bases). In germline, CDR1 is ENHRY, CDR2 SYGVKD. V dropped 6 bases and J dropped 6 bases, with 8 bases sitting between them. The CDR3 extends over 12 amino acids. CDR3 residues: CAIREGPGELFF. CDR3 DNA: TGTGCCATCAGGGAGGGCCCCGGGGAGCTGTTTTTT.

The J gene is TRBJ1-1, the V gene TRBV6-1; 8 bases are a match to TRBD1. CDR1 MNHNS and CDR2 SASEGT come from the germline V gene. The CDR3 length is 15 residues. V was pared by 4 bases and J by 1 base, with 5 bases of the junction left unmatched. This chain's CDR3 is CASSGRTGRNTEAFF. The CDR3 nucleotides are TGTGCCAGCAGTGGTCGGACAGGGCGGAACACTGAAGCTTTCTTT.

V gene TRBV5-6 combines with J gene TRBJ1-2; 8 bases are a match to TRBD1. J gave up 1 base and V 1 base, and 6 bases lay outside the gene matches. CDR1 is SGHDT, CDR2 YYEEEE, per germline. The CDR3 sequence is 16 residues long. The CDR3 spells CASSLLRDRINYGYTF. As DNA, the CDR3 is TGTGCCAGCAGCTTGTTGCGGGACAGGATTAACTATGGCTACACCTTC. The complete variable domain, with remaining parts taken from reference TRBV5-6 and TRBJ1-2, reads DAGVTQSPTHLIKTRGQQVTLRCSPKSGHDTVSWYQQALGQGPQFIFQYYEEEERQRGNFPDRFSGHQFPNYSSELNVNALLLGDSALYLCASSLLRDRINYGYTFGSGTRLTVV.

CDR3 loop: CASSLSRPGQGAYEQYF. CDR3 DNA sequence: TGTGCCAGCAGTTTGTCCAGGCCCGGACAGGGGGCCTACGAGCAGTACTTC. The chain couples TRBV27 to TRBJ2-7; 10 bases map to TRBD1. The CDR3 sequence is 17 residues long. V was pared by 3 bases and J by 2 bases, with 10 bases of the junction left unmatched. Germline CDR1 MNHEY, CDR2 SMNVEV (reference sequence).

CDR3 protein: CASSILAGQETQYF. CDR3 in DNA: TGTGCCAGTAGTATTTTAGCGGGGCAAGAGACCCAGTACTTC. The genes are TRBV19 and TRBJ2-5, with 8 positions matching TRBD2. There are 14 residues in the CDR3. Trimming removed 3 bases from V and 2 bases from J; junction bases left unmatched: 2. Germline V gene lookup returns CDR1 LNHDA and CDR2 SQIVND (reference sequence).

This sequence joins TRBV9 and TRBJ2-2, with 11 bases that match TRBD2. The V gene end was trimmed by 4 bases and the J gene end by 4 bases; junction bases not matched to a gene: 18. The CDR3 spans 20 residues. The germline gives CDR1 SGDLS, CDR2 YYNGEE. CDR3 nucleotide sequence: TGTGCCAGCAGCTTAGGGTCCGCTAGCGGGAGGTCCCGTCGCACCGGGGAGCTGTTTTTT. This translates into CASSLGSASGRSRRTGELFF.